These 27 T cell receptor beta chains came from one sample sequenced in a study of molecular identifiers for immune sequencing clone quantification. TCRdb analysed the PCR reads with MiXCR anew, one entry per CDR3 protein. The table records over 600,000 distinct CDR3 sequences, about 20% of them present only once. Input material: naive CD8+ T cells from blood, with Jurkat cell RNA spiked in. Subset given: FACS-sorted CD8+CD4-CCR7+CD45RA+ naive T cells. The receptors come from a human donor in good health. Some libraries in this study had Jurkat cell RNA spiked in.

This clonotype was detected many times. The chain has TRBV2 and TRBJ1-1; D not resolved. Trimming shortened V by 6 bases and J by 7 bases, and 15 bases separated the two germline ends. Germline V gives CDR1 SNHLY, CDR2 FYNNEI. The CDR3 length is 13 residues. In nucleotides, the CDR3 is TGTGCCAGCAGCCCTTGGTCCCTCAGTGAAGCTTTCTTT. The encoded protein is CASSPWSLSEAFF.

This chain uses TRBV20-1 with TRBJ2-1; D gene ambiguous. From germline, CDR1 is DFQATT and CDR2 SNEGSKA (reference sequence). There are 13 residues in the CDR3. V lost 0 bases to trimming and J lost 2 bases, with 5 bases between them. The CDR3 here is CSARDEPYNEQFF. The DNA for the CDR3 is TGCAGTGCTAGAGATGAACCCTACAATGAGCAGTTCTTC.

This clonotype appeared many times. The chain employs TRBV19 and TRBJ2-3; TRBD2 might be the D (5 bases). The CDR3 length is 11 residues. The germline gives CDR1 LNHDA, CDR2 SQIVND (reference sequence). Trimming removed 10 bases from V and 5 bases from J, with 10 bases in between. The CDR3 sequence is CATSRGDTQYF. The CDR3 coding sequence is TGTGCCACCAGTCGGGGAGATACGCAGTATTTT. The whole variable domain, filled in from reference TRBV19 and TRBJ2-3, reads DGGITQSPKYLFRKEGQNVTLSCEQNLNHDAMYWYRQDPGQGLRLIYYSQIVNDFQKGDIAEGYSVSREKKESFPLTVTSAQKNPTAFYLCATSRGDTQYFGPGTRLTVL.

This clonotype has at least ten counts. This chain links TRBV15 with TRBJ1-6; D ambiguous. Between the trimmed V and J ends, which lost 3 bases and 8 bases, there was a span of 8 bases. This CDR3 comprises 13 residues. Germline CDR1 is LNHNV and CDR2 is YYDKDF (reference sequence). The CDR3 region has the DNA TGTGCCACCAGCAGTGACACCTATTCACCCCTCCACTTT. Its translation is CATSSDTYSPLHF.

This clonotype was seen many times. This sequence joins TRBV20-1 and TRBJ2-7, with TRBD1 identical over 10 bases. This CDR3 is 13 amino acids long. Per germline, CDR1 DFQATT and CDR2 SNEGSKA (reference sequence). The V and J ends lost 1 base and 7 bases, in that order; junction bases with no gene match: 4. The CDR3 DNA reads TGCAGTGCTAGAGGACAGGGGGCGGGGGAGCAGTACTTC. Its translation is CSARGQGAGEQYF.

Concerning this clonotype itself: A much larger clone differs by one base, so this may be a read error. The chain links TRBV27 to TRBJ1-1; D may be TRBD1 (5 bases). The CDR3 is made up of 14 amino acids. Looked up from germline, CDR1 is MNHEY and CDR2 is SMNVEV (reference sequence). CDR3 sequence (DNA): TGTGCCGGCAGTTTATCACCGGGGCTAGCTGAAGCTTTCTTT. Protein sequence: CAGSLSPGLAEAFF.

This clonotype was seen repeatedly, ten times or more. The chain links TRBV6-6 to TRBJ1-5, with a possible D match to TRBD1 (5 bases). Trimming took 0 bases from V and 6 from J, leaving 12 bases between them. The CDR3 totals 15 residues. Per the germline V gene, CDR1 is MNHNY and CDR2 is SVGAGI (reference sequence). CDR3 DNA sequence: TGTGCCAGCAGTTACTCGATTGGGGCCTTTCAGCCCCAGCATTTT. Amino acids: CASSYSIGAFQPQHF.

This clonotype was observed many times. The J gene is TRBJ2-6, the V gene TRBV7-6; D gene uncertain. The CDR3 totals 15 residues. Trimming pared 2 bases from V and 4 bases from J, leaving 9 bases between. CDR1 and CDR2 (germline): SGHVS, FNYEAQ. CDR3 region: CASSLHPAGANVLTF. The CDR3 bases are TGTGCCAGCAGCTTACACCCTGCGGGGGCCAACGTCCTGACTTTC.

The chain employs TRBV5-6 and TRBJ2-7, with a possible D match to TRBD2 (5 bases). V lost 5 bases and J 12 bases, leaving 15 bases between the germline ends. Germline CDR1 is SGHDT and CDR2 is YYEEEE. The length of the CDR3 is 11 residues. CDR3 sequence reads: CASSSDWRLYF. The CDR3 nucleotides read TGTGCCAGCAGTTCGGACTGGCGTTTGTACTTC.

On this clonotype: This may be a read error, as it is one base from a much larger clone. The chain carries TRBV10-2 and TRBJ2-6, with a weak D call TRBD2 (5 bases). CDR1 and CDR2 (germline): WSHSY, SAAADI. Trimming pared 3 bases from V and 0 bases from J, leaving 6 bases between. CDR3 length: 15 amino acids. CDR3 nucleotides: TGCGCCAGCAGTGACCGGGACTCTGGGGCCAACGTCCTGACTTTC. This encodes CASSDRDSGANVLTF.

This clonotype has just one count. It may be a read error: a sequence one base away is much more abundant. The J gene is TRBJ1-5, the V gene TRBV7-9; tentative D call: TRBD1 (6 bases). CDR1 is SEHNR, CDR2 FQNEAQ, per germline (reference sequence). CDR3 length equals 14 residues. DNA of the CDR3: TGTGCCAGCGGCTTTACAGGGAGTAATCAGCCCCAGCATTTT. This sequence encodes CASGFTGSNQPQHF. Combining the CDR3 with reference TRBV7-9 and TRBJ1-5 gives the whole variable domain DTGVSQNPRHKITKRGQNVTFRCDPISEHNRLYWYRQTLGQGPEFLTYFQNEAQLEKSRLLSDRFSAERPKGSFSTLEIQRTEQGDSAMYLCASGFTGSNQPQHFGDGTRLSIL.

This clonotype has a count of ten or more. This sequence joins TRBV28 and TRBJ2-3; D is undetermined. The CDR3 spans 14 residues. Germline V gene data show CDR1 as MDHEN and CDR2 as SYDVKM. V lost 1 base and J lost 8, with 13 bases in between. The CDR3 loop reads CASSLFDESGTQYF. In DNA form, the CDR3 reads TGTGCCAGCAGTTTATTTGATGAGTCCGGTACGCAGTATTTT.

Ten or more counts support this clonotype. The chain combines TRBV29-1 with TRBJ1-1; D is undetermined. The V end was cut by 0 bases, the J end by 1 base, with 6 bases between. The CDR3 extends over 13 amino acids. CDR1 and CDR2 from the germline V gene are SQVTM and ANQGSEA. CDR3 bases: TGCAGCGTTGAAGATCTTGAGAACACTGAAGCTTTCTTT. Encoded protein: CSVEDLENTEAFF.

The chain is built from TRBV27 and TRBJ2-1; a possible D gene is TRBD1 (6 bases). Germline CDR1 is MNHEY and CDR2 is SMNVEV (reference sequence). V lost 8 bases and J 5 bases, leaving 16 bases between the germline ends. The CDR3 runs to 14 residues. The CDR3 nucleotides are TGTGCCAGCCAGGGGTTAGCTACCCACAATGAGCAGTTCTTC. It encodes CASQGLATHNEQFF.

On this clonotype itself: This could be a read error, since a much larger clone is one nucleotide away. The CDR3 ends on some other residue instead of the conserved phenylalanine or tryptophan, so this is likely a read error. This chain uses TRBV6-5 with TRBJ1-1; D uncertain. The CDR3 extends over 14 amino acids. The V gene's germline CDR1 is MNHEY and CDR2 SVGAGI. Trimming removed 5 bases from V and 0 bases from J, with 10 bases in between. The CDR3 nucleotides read TGTGCCAGCAGTCCCATCGGCCTGAACACTGAAGCTTTCCTT. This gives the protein CASSPIGLNTEAFL.

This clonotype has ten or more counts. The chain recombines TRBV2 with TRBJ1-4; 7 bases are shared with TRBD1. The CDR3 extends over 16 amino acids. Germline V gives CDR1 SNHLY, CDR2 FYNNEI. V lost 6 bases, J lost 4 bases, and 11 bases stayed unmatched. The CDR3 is CASSAIRTGYNEKLFF. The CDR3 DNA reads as TGTGCCAGCAGCGCGATCCGGACAGGATATAATGAAAAACTGTTTTTT.

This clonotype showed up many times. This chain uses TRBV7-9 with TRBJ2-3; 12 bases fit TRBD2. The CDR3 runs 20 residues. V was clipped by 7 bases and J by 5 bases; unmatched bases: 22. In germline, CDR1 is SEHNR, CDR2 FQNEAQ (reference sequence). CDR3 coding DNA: TGTGCCAGCACCGCCTATACCGTAGGAGGCCTAGCGGGAGGGGAAGATACGCAGTATTTT. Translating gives CASTAYTVGGLAGGEDTQYF. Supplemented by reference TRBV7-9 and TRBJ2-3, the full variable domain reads DTGVSQNPRHKITKRGQNVTFRCDPISEHNRLYWYRQTLGQGPEFLTYFQNEAQLEKSRLLSDRFSAERPKGSFSTLEIQRTEQGDSAMYLCASTAYTVGGLAGGEDTQYFGPGTRLTVL.

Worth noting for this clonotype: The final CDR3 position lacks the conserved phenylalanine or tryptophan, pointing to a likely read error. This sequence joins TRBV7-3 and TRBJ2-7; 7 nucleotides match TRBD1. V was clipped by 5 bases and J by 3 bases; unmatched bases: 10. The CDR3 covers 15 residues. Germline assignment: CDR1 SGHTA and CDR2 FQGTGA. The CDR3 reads CASSTTGRGGYEQYL. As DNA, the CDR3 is TGTGCCAGCAGCACGACAGGGAGAGGAGGCTACGAGCAGTACCTC.

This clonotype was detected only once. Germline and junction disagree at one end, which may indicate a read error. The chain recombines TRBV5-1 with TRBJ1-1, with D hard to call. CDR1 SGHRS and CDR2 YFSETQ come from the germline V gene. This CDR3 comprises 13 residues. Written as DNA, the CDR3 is TGCGCCGGCAGCTTGTCTGGGAACACTGAAGCTTTCTTT. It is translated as CAGSLSGNTEAFF.

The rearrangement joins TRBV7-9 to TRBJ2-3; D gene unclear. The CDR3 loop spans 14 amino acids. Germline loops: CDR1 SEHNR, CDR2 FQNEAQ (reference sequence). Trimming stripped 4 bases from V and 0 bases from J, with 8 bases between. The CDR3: CASSSELSTDTQYF. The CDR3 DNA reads TGTGCCAGCAGCTCCGAACTTAGCACAGATACGCAGTATTTT. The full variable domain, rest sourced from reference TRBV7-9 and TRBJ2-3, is DTGVSQNPRHKITKRGQNVTFRCDPISEHNRLYWYRQTLGQGPEFLTYFQNEAQLEKSRLLSDRFSAERPKGSFSTLEIQRTEQGDSAMYLCASSSELSTDTQYFGPGTRLTVL.

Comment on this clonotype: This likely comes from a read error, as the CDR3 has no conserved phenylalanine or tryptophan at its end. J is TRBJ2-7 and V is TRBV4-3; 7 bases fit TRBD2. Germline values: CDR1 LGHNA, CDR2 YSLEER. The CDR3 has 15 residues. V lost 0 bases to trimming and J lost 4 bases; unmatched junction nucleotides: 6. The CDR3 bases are TGCGCCAGCAGCCAAGACGCTAGCGGACCATACGAGCAGTACCTC. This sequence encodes CASSQDASGPYEQYL.

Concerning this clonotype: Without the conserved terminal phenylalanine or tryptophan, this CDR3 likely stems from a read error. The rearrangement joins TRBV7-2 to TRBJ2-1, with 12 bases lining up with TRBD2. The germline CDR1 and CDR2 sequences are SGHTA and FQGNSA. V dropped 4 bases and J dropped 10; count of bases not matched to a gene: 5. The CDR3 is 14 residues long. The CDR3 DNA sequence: TGTGCCAGCAGCTCGACTAGCGGGAGCGGGGAGCAGTTCTCC. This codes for CASSSTSGSGEQFS.

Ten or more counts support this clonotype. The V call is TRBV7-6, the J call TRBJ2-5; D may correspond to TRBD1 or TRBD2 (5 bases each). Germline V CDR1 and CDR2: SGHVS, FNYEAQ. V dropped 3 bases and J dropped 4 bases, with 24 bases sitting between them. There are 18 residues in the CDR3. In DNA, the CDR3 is TGTGCCAGCAGCTTCCATGATGCCGGAGGCAGGGCGAGAGAGACCCAGTACTTC. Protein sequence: CASSFHDAGGRARETQYF.

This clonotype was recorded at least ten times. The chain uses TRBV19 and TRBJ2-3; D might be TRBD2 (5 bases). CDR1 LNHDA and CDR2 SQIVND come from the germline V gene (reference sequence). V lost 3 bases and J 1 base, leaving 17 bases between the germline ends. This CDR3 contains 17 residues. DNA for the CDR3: TGTGCCAGTAGTATCCGACCCACGTTGGGAGGCACAGATACGCAGTATTTT. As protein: CASSIRPTLGGTDTQYF.

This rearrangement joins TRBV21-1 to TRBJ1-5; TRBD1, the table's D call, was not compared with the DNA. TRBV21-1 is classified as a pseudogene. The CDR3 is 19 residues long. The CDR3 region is CASLKGGTGGAINNQPQHF. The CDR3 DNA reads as TGTGCCAGCCTGAAGGGCGGGACAGGGGGCGCGATAAACAATCAGCCCCAGCATTTT.

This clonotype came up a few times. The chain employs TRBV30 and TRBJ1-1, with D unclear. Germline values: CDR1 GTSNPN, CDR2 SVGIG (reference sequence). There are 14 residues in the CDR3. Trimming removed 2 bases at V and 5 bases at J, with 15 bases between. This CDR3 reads CAWSSVGRKTEAFF. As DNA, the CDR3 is TGTGCCTGGAGTAGTGTAGGCCGCAAAACTGAAGCTTTCTTT.

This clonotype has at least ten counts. Written as DNA, the CDR3 is TGTGCCAGCACCACCCCGAGCTCCATTAACTATGGCTACACCTTC. Its protein product is CASTTPSSINYGYTF. The V and J genes are TRBV12-3 or TRBV12-4 and TRBJ1-2, with D hard to call. V was pared by 7 bases and J by 1 base, with 16 bases between. This CDR3 region has 15 residues.